The 20 T cell receptor beta chains given below trace back to one sample, sequenced in a study of beta chain features in type 1 diabetes. The entirety of the isolated RNA underwent reverse transcription, so expressed TCRB transcripts were sequenced. The table came from immunoSEQ multiplex PCR; TCRdb's copy has only in-frame clones and leaves some out. The repertoire includes 350,000 to 450,000 clones, about 15% of them detected once, and under 0.02% sits in the top ten. The material sequenced was naive CD4+ T cells from blood. The receptors were gathered from a woman under 30 in good health.

A few counts support this clone. The chain couples TRBV7-9 to TRBJ2-1, with TRBD1 matching 10 bases. CDR3 length: 17 amino acids. V was pared by 4 bases and J by 4 bases, with 10 bases of the junction left unmatched. Per germline, CDR1 SEHNR and CDR2 FQNEAQ (reference sequence). In nucleotides, the CDR3 is TGTGCCAGCAGCTCACGAATTGACAGGGGGCGGTACAATGAGCAGTTCTTC. Encoded protein: CASSSRIDRGRYNEQFF.

For the CDR3, the DNA is TGTGCCAGCCTGGACAGCCGAGAGACCCAGTACTTC. Its translation is CASLDSRETQYF. The chain uses TRBV2 and TRBJ2-5; possible D gene TRBD1, 6 bases. The CDR3 is 12 residues long. Trimming took off 8 bases at V and 4 bases at J, with 11 bases between the two ends. The germline V gene has CDR1 SNHLY and CDR2 FYNNEI.

This chain links TRBV9 with TRBJ2-5, with 7 bases that match TRBD1. This CDR3 spans 15 amino acids. Germline loops: CDR1 SGDLS, CDR2 YYNGEE. V lost 1 base to trimming and J lost 3 bases; unmatched junction nucleotides: 6. The CDR3 spells CASSVRRGQEETQYF. CDR3 sequence (DNA): TGTGCCAGCAGCGTAAGAAGGGGGCAAGAAGAGACCCAGTACTTC.

The chain has TRBV28 and TRBJ2-1; 9 bases map to TRBD1. CDR1 MDHEN and CDR2 SYDVKM come from the germline V gene. The CDR3 sequence is 16 residues long. Trimming took 4 bases from V and 3 from J; bases not matched to a gene: 7. The CDR3 DNA sequence: TGTGCCAGCAGTTCCCCCGGGACAGGGCACTACAATGAGCAGTTCTTC. It codes for CASSSPGTGHYNEQFF. The full variable domain, completed using reference TRBV28 and TRBJ2-1, is DVKVTQSSRYLVKRTGEKVFLECVQDMDHENMFWYRQDPGLGLRLIYFSYDVKMKEKGDIPEGYSVSREKKERFSLILESASTNQTSMYLCASSSPGTGHYNEQFFGPGTRLTVL.

The chain employs TRBV30 and TRBJ2-2; 11 positions agree with TRBD1. Trimming at V came to 5 bases and at J to 3 bases, leaving 2 bases not matched to a gene. The length of the CDR3 is 14 residues. The germline CDR1 and CDR2 sequences are GTSNPN and SVGIG (reference sequence). The CDR3 is CAWGQGAYTGELFF. CDR3 bases: TGTGCCTGGGGACAGGGGGCGTACACCGGGGAGCTGTTTTTT.

This clone was found a few times. The chain joins TRBV29-1 to TRBJ2-5; D is possibly TRBD2 (6 bases). The CDR3 is 14 residues long. Looked up from germline, CDR1 is SQVTM and CDR2 is ANQGSEA. V was shortened by 4 bases and J by 5 bases, with 17 bases between the two germline ends. DNA for the CDR3: TGCAGCGTTGCCCCTTTGGGAGGAGGGGAGACCCAGTACTTC. Translation gives CSVAPLGGGETQYF.

The table lists this clone with a few counts. The chain recombines TRBV20-1 with TRBJ2-7; the D is unclear. V gave up 5 bases and J gave up 4 bases, with 6 bases separating them. Germline V gives CDR1 DFQATT, CDR2 SNEGSKA (reference sequence). The CDR3 runs 10 residues. In nucleotides, the CDR3 is TGCAGTGCTGTAGAATACGAGCAGTACTTC. It is translated as CSAVEYEQYF.

V is TRBV5-1 and J is TRBJ2-1, with 15 nucleotides matching TRBD2. Germline assignment: CDR1 SGHRS and CDR2 YFSETQ. The junction had 7 bases not matched to a gene; V was cut back by 0 bases and J by 6 bases. The CDR3 consists of 18 residues. The CDR3 nucleotides read TGCGCCAGCAGCTTGGTGATCGGACTAGCGGGAGGGCCCAATGAGCAGTTCTTC. Protein product: CASSLVIGLAGGPNEQFF.

This clone has only a few counts. The CDR3 DNA follows: TGTGCCAGTAGTATACTGGGAGTGAACACTGAAGCTTTCTTT. This sequence encodes CASSILGVNTEAFF. V is TRBV19 and J is TRBJ1-1; D ambiguous. The CDR3 is 14 residues long. Germline CDR1 and CDR2: LNHDA and SQIVND (reference sequence). V dropped 2 bases and J dropped 0 bases, with 7 bases sitting between them.

The rearrangement joins TRBV18 to TRBJ2-6; TRBD1 matches at 8 bases. The germline gives CDR1 KGHSH, CDR2 LQKENI. The V gene end was trimmed by 3 bases and the J gene end by 2 bases; junction bases not matched to a gene: 6. There are 17 residues in the CDR3. CDR3 nucleotide sequence: TGTGCCAGCTCACCGGGGGCAGGGGGCCCTGGGGCCAACGTCCTGACTTTC. Translating gives CASSPGAGGPGANVLTF.

This clone appeared a few times. The rearrangement joins TRBV5-1 to TRBJ2-6; possible D gene TRBD1, 5 bases. CDR1 and CDR2 (germline): SGHRS, YFSETQ. V shed 0 bases and J shed 1 base, with 11 bases lying between them. The CDR3 is 17 amino acids. In DNA, the CDR3 is TGCGCCAGCAGCTTGGTGGCAGGGAAATCTGGGGCCAACGTCCTGACTTTC. Encoded protein: CASSLVAGKSGANVLTF.

V gene TRBV30 combines with J gene TRBJ2-1, with 15 bases lining up with TRBD2. The V gene's germline CDR1 is GTSNPN and CDR2 SVGIG (reference sequence). The length of the CDR3 is 15 residues. Trimming cost V 3 bases and J 8 bases; bases outside gene matches: 5. The CDR3 coding sequence is TGTGCCTGGAGCCGGACTAGCGGGAGGGCCCATGAGCAGTTCTTC. Its translation: CAWSRTSGRAHEQFF.

The V gene is TRBV18, the J gene TRBJ2-7; D may be TRBD2 (6 bases). Germline CDR1 reads KGHSH; CDR2 reads LQKENI. There are 15 residues in the CDR3. V dropped 0 bases and J dropped 8 bases, with 17 bases sitting between them. DNA for the CDR3: TGTGCCAGCTCACCACCTAACGGGAGACCCCTTAAGCAGTACTTC. Amino acid sequence: CASSPPNGRPLKQYF.

CDR3 amino acids: CAWGFNPGTVHSNQPQHF. CDR3 nucleotides: TGTGCCTGGGGCTTTAATCCCGGGACAGTCCATAGCAATCAGCCCCAGCATTTT. The chain combines TRBV30 with TRBJ1-5; 7 nucleotides line up with TRBD1. Per the germline V gene, CDR1 is GTSNPN and CDR2 is SVGIG (reference sequence). V trimming: 5 bases; J trimming: 0 bases; junction bases outside the gene matches: 16. The CDR3 is made up of 18 amino acids.

This clone was detected a few times. The chain combines TRBV7-8 with TRBJ2-5; tentative D call: TRBD1 (6 bases). The CDR3 runs 16 residues. Germline loops: CDR1 SGHVS, CDR2 FQNEAQ. The V end was cut by 5 bases, the J end by 1 base, with 17 bases between. Here the CDR3 reads CASSQRTQGSQETQYF. Here the CDR3 DNA reads TGTGCCAGCAGCCAGCGGACTCAGGGGTCCCAAGAGACCCAGTACTTC.

The J gene is TRBJ2-3, the V gene TRBV5-1; possibly TRBD1 for D (5 bases). The V end lost 0 bases, the J end lost 0 bases, and 8 bases lay between the germline ends. Germline V gene lookup returns CDR1 SGHRS and CDR2 YFSETQ. The CDR3 has 15 residues. CDR3 sequence: CASSLDGASTDTQYF. The CDR3 nucleotides read TGCGCCAGCAGCTTGGATGGGGCTAGCACAGATACGCAGTATTTT.

In regard to this clone: The identical CDR3 is also encoded by other nucleotide sequences in the sample. The rearrangement links TRBV7-3 to TRBJ2-1; 12 bases are a match to TRBD2. The junction had 2 bases not matched to a gene; V was cut back by 5 bases and J by 0 bases. Germline CDR1 SGHTA, CDR2 FQGTGA. The CDR3 runs to 16 residues. In DNA, the CDR3 is TGTGCCAGCAGCCCGGGACTAGCGGGCTCCTACAATGAGCAGTTCTTC. This gives the protein CASSPGLAGSYNEQFF.

This clone appeared a few times. This specimen includes other DNA sequences encoding the same CDR3. The J gene is TRBJ2-3, the V gene TRBV7-9, with D possibly matching TRBD2 (6 bases). The CDR3 totals 13 residues. CDR1 and CDR2 (germline): SEHNR, FQNEAQ (reference sequence). V dropped 4 bases and J dropped 1 base, with 6 bases sitting between them. As DNA, the CDR3 is TGTGCCAGCAGCTCGGGAGGCACAGATACGCAGTATTTT. Amino acid sequence: CASSSGGTDTQYF.

This chain links TRBV5-1 with TRBJ2-1; 8 positions match TRBD2. The junction had 10 bases not matched to a gene; V was cut back by 3 bases and J by 8 bases. This CDR3 spans 15 amino acids. Germline CDR1 SGHRS, CDR2 YFSETQ. The CDR3 region has the DNA TGCGCCAGCAGCTCAACCGGGACTAGTCTCCATGAGCAGTTCTTC. This codes for CASSSTGTSLHEQFF.

The CDR3 nucleotides read TGTGCCAGCAGTTTCGCGGAGAACTCCTACGAGCAGTACTTC. Translation gives CASSFAENSYEQYF. This chain joins TRBV27 and TRBJ2-7, with D hard to call. With 3 bases removed from V and 0 bases from J, the gap between germline ends came to 9 bases. In germline, CDR1 is MNHEY, CDR2 SMNVEV (reference sequence). The CDR3 spans 14 residues.